This paragraph reports one T cell receptor beta chain. The antigen remains undetermined. TCRdb's table, derived via immunoSEQ multiplex PCR, lists solely in-frame clones and lacks some. This repertoire shows about 2 million clones, 90% to 95% found once; its top ten account for about 0.13%. These data belong to a study of shared clonotypes between healthy human individuals. In the study overall: Donors had three CD4 naive, three CD4 memory, two CD8 naive and one CD8 memory plate apiece.

Study-level findings and limits: Compared with clonotypes that all four donors shared, non-shared clonotypes had lower generation probabilities.

With 4 bases removed from V and 1 base from J, the gap between germline ends came to 14 bases. Germline V gene sequence: CDR1 MNHEY, CDR2 SVGAGI. The CDR3 sequence is 15 residues long. The sequencing input was naive CD4+ T cells sorted from blood. This sample's subset: CD45RA+ positively selected. This TCR derives from a man in his late teens or twenties in good health. The chain carries TRBV6-5 and TRBJ2-7; D might be TRBD2 (5 bases). The CDR3 DNA sequence: TGTGCCAGCAGTTCCGATTTCCGGGGTTCCTACGAGCAGTACTTC. Its translation is CASSSDFRGSYEQYF.